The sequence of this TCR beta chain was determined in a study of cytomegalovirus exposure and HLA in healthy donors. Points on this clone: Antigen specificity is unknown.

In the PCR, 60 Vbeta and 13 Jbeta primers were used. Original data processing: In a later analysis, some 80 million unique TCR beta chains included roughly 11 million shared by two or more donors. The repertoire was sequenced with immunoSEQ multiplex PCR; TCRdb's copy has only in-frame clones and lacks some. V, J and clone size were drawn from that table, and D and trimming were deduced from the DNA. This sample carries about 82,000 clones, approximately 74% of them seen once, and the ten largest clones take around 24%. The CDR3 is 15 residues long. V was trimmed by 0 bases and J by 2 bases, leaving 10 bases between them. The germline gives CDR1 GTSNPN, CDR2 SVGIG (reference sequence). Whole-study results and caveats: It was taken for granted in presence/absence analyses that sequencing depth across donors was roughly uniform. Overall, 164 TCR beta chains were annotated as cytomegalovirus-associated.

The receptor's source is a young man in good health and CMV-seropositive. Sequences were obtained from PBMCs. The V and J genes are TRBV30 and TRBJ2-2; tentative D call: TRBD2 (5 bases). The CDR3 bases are TGTGCCTGGAGTGTCTTCGGGATAAACACCGGGGAGCTGTTTTTT. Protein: CAWSVFGINTGELFF.